The rows below give T cell receptor beta chains drawn from one sample of a study of blood T cell repertoires in COVID-19. Only in-frame clones appear in the TCRdb table, and some are missing; sequencing was by immunoSEQ multiplex PCR. The table has over 250,000 clones, 85% seen once. Source material: peripheral blood. All receptors come from a middle-aged man with active or convalescent COVID-19. The CDR3 runs from the conserved cysteine through the conserved F or W. The D gene is left open where the match is weak. Size tells how often a clone was seen (once, few, many) or the class of an expanded clone, and some rows leave it out.

J gene | V gene | clone size | D gene | CDR3 protein | CDR3 DNA
TRBJ2-2 | TRBV4-2 | . | TRBD2 | CASSPTGGSGELFF | TGTGCCAGCAGCCCGACGGGAGGGTCCGGGGAGCTGTTTTTT
TRBJ1-5 | TRBV5-6 | . | TRBD1 | CASSTGTGGQPQHF | TGTGCCAGCAGCACCGGGACAGGAGGTCAGCCCCAGCATTTT
TRBJ2-1 | TRBV4-1 | . | TRBD2 | CASSITSGSSYNEQFF | TGCGCCAGCAGCATAACTAGCGGGAGCTCCTACAATGAGCAGTTCTTC
TRBJ1-1 | TRBV25-1 | . | . | CATQGATEAFF | TGTGCCACACAGGGCGCCACTGAAGCTTTCTTT
TRBJ2-2 | TRBV5-1 | . | TRBD2 | CASTTQGGPTGELFF | TGCGCCAGCACCACCCAGGGAGGGCCGACCGGGGAGCTGTTTTTT
TRBJ1-2 | TRBV9 | . | TRBD1 | CASSVSRGRDYGYTF | TGTGCCAGCAGCGTATCAAGGGGGCGCGACTATGGCTACACCTTC
TRBJ2-3 | TRBV19 | . | . | CASSSPGRGGADTQYF | TGTGCCAGTAGTTCCCCTGGGCGGGGTGGGGCAGATACGCAGTATTTT
TRBJ2-1 | TRBV5-6 | . | . | CASSFQASEQFF | TGTGCCAGCAGCTTCCAGGCCTCAGAGCAGTTCTTC
TRBJ2-7 | TRBV28 | . | . | CASSPQGMAGEQYF | TGTGCCAGCAGTCCACAGGGTATGGCGGGCGAGCAGTACTTC
TRBJ1-5 | TRBV19 | . | TRBD1 | CASSMIGGQGAGQPQHF | TGTGCCAGTAGTATGATCGGAGGACAGGGGGCTGGGCAGCCCCAGCATTTT
TRBJ1-6 | TRBV14 | . | TRBD1 | CASSQVSLRDRGNSPLHF | TGTGCCAGCAGCCAGGTAAGTCTCCGAGACAGGGGTAATTCACCCCTCCACTTT
TRBJ1-1 | TRBV27 | . | . | CASRHTGGEAFF | TGTGCCAGCAGACATACGGGGGGGGAAGCTTTCTTT
TRBJ1-5 | TRBV19 | . | . | CASSPGDTGYQPQHF | TGTGCCAGTAGTCCCGGGGACACAGGGTATCAGCCCCAGCATTTT
TRBJ1-6 | TRBV4-1 | . | TRBD1 | CASKPGQNNSPLHF | TGCGCCAGTAAACCGGGACAGAACAATTCACCCCTCCACTTT
TRBJ1-1 | TRBV11-2 | . | . | CASSSIRHRAEAFF | TGTGCCAGCAGCTCCATCCGCCACAGGGCTGAAGCTTTCTTT
TRBJ1-2 | TRBV27 | . | . | CASSSQGSYGYTF | TGTGCCAGCAGTTCACAGGGATCCTATGGCTACACCTTC
TRBJ1-2 | TRBV28 | . | . | CASSYPLGGADYGYTF | TGTGCCAGCAGTTATCCTCTAGGGGGGGCGGACTATGGCTACACCTTC
TRBJ2-6 | TRBV5-1 | . | . | CASSADYYYDSGANVLTF | TGCGCCAGCAGCGCCGACTACTACTACGACTCTGGGGCCAACGTCCTGACTTTC
TRBJ2-7 | TRBV7-9 | . | TRBD2 | CASSSRPGGSASEQYF | TGTGCCAGCAGCAGTCGTCCGGGAGGTTCCGCTAGCGAGCAGTACTTC
TRBJ1-2 | TRBV28 | . | . | CASSFQVDYGYTF | TGTGCCAGCAGTTTTCAGGTCGACTATGGCTACACCTTC
TRBJ1-1 | TRBV5-1 | . | . | CASSLVSGLTEAFF | TGCGCCAGCAGCTTGGTCTCAGGGCTCACTGAAGCTTTCTTT
TRBJ1-1 | TRBV5-1 | few | . | CASNRDPVQMNTEAFF | TGCGCCAGCAACAGAGACCCGGTGCAGATGAACACTGAAGCTTTCTTT
TRBJ2-2 | TRBV19 | . | . | CASSMLLVVAGELFF | TGTGCCAGTAGTATGCTATTAGTTGTCGCCGGGGAGCTGTTTTTT
TRBJ1-1 | TRBV4-1 | . | . | CASSQVYGAEAFF | TGCGCCAGCAGCCAAGTCTACGGTGCTGAAGCTTTCTTT
TRBJ1-4 | TRBV7-8 | . | . | CASSLVRAGEKLFF | TGTGCCAGCAGCTTAGTCAGGGCAGGGGAAAAACTGTTTTTT
TRBJ2-7 | TRBV6-6 | once | TRBD2 | CASSYSRGGISEQYF | TGTGCCAGCAGTTATTCCCGCGGGGGGATCTCCGAGCAGTACTTC
TRBJ2-5 | TRBV21-1 | . | . | CASSKEAPETNRDRGQETQYF | TGTGCCAGCAGCAAAGAAGCCCCAGAAACGAACCGGGACAGGGGGCAAGAGACCCAGTACTTC
TRBJ2-3 | TRBV7-9 | few | . | CASSLLVGTDTQYF | TGTGCCAGCAGCTTACTAGTGGGCACAGATACGCAGTATTTT
TRBJ1-2 | TRBV2 | once | . | CASSGEGNYGYTF | TGTGCCAGCAGTGGGGAGGGGAACTATGGCTACACCTTC